What follows is one T cell receptor (beta chain) and its context. Its specificity is unknown. Time point described: newly diagnosed, previously untreated cHL patient sample. PBMCs from patients with newly diagnosed, untreated classical Hodgkin lymphoma served as a comparison group for the relapsed/refractory trial patients. The data stem from a study of PD-1 blockade in classical Hodgkin lymphoma. CDR3 size: 16 residues. CDR1 and CDR2 from the germline V gene are SGHNT and YYREEE (reference sequence). The V and J ends lost 5 bases and 3 bases respectively, with 18 bases between them. Clones were read by immunoSEQ multiplex PCR, and TCRdb kept only the in-frame ones, dropping some. The table shows 20,000 to 25,000 clones, with nearly 95% occurring only once. Overall study results and limits: Reported baseline diversity: healthy donors highest, relapsed/refractory patients lowest. What drove the repertoire differences, possibly disease activity or prior therapy, has not been defined.

The material sequenced was peripheral blood mononuclear cells (PBMCs). The chain employs TRBV5-4 and TRBJ1-3, with D unclear. The TCR was taken from a human donor with classical Hodgkin lymphoma. The CDR3 region has the DNA TGTGCCAGCAGTAGTCCCAAGGGTAGTGGTGGAAACACCATATATTTT. Residues: CASSSPKGSGGNTIYF.